Each of the 13 T cell receptor beta chains below was sequenced from the same sample in a study of spatial heterogeneity in lung cancer. Noted time point: sample taken at primary tumor resection. Unsorted whole RNA samples from tumor, nontumor lung or frozen PBMC were sequenced. Via MiXCR, TCRdb re-called the 5' RACE reads, giving one row per CDR3 protein. Altogether about 82,000 distinct CDR3 sequences are present, roughly 12% being singletons, with the ten largest covering around 4.3%. Material: PBMCs, obtained at surgery. These receptors originate from a male donor with early-stage non-small cell lung cancer.

At least ten counts were recorded for this clonotype. The chain uses TRBV11-2 and TRBJ2-5; 8 positions match TRBD2. The length of the CDR3 is 14 residues. Trimming removed 5 bases from V and 5 bases from J; junction bases left unmatched: 7. Germline CDR1 SGHAT, CDR2 FQNNGV. The CDR3 sequence: CASSTPTSAETQYF. CDR3 coding DNA: TGTGCCAGCAGCACCCCGACTAGCGCGGAGACCCAGTACTTC. Drawing the rest from reference TRBV11-2 and TRBJ2-5, the complete variable domain is EAGVAQSPRYKIIEKRQSVAFWCNPISGHATLYWYQQILGQGPKLLIQFQNNGVVDDSQLPKDRFSAERLKGVDSTLKIQPAKLEDSAVYLCASSTPTSAETQYFGPGTRLLVL.

The V and J genes are TRBV10-3 and TRBJ1-2, with 7 positions matching TRBD1. This CDR3 has 14 amino acids. The J segment lost 3 bases and the V segment lost 4 bases, leaving 5 bases of the junction unmatched. The germline CDR1 and CDR2 sequences are ENHRY and SYGVKD. CDR3: CAISARDSDYGYTF. The CDR3 bases are TGTGCCATCAGTGCCCGGGACAGCGACTATGGCTACACCTTC.

The chain is built from TRBV5-1 and TRBJ2-2; D call uncertain. Germline V gene lookup returns CDR1 SGHRS and CDR2 YFSETQ. The V gene lost 1 base and the J gene lost 4 bases, with 8 bases spanning the gap. This CDR3 contains 14 residues. The CDR3 nucleotides read TGCGCCAGCAGCTTGACGGCTCCCACCGGGGAGCTGTTTTTT. This codes for CASSLTAPTGELFF.

The table lists this clonotype with a few counts. This sequence joins TRBV24-1 and TRBJ2-3; 7 positions match TRBD1. CDR3 length: 16 amino acids. In germline, CDR1 is KGHDR, CDR2 SFDVKD. V lost 3 bases to trimming and J lost 1 base; unmatched junction nucleotides: 6. CDR3 residues: CATSDPGGDRTDTQYF. The CDR3 bases are TGTGCCACCAGTGATCCAGGGGGTGACCGCACAGATACGCAGTATTTT.

This clonotype was seen a few times. The V call is TRBV20-1, the J call TRBJ2-2; 7 bases fit TRBD1. The J segment lost 0 bases and the V segment lost 3 bases, leaving 4 bases of the junction unmatched. Germline CDR1 is DFQATT and CDR2 is SNEGSKA (reference sequence). There are 15 residues in the CDR3. In DNA, the CDR3 is TGCAGTGCTAGCGACAGGGCTACGAACACCGGGGAGCTGTTTTTT. Translating it yields CSASDRATNTGELFF.

This rearrangement joins TRBV11-2 to TRBJ2-1; weak D call: TRBD2 (7 bases). This CDR3 comprises 12 residues. V was pared by 5 bases and J by 10 bases, with 12 bases between. CDR1 SGHAT and CDR2 FQNNGV come from the germline V gene. This CDR3 is CASSRGGGEQFF. DNA of the CDR3: TGTGCCAGCAGCCGAGGGGGGGGGGAGCAGTTCTTC.

This clonotype was observed a handful of times. The chain has TRBV29-1 and TRBJ1-2; D not resolved. This CDR3 spans 9 amino acids. With 3 bases removed from V and 8 bases from J, the gap between germline ends came to 4 bases. Germline CDR1 and CDR2: SQVTM and ANQGSEA. In DNA form, the CDR3 reads TGCAGCGTTGACAACGGCTACACCTTC. Protein: CSVDNGYTF.

The J gene is TRBJ1-1, the V gene TRBV3-1; a possible D gene is TRBD1 (5 bases). The germline CDR1 and CDR2 sequences are LGHDT and YNNKEL (reference sequence). V dropped 0 bases and J dropped 5 bases, with 16 bases sitting between them. The CDR3 is made up of 16 amino acids. The CDR3 loop is CASSQDQGNRGTEAFF. The CDR3 nucleotides are TGTGCCAGCAGCCAAGATCAAGGGAACCGGGGGACTGAAGCTTTCTTT.

This clonotype was observed a few times. This chain links TRBV27 with TRBJ1-1; 8 bases map to TRBD1. The CDR3 length is 15 residues. V shed 4 bases, J shed 2 bases, and the junction held 6 bases outside the gene matches. Germline V gene sequence: CDR1 MNHEY, CDR2 SMNVEV (reference sequence). CDR3 bases: TGTGCCAGCAGTTCAGGGGGCGCGGAAAACACTGAAGCTTTCTTT. Translating gives CASSSGGAENTEAFF.

This chain connects TRBV11-2 to TRBJ2-7, with D possibly TRBD1 on 6 matching bases. CDR3 length: 14 residues. Germline values: CDR1 SGHAT, CDR2 FQNNGV. The V and J ends lost 3 bases and 4 bases respectively, with 13 bases between them. The CDR3 DNA follows: TGTGCCAGCAGCTTGACCCAGGGGAAGTACGAGCAGTACTTC. Translation gives CASSLTQGKYEQYF.

In DNA, the CDR3 is TGTGCCAGCAGCTTCGGAGCCTGGGGAAGCAATCAGCCCCAGCATTTT. Encoded protein: CASSFGAWGSNQPQHF. J is TRBJ1-5 and V is TRBV5-6; D is uncertain. Germline values: CDR1 SGHDT, CDR2 YYEEEE. V was cut by 2 bases and J by 1 base, with 13 bases left in between. This CDR3 contains 16 residues.

The chain employs TRBV12-3 or TRBV12-4 and TRBJ1-2; TRBD1 is a possible D gene (5 bases). V was clipped by 1 base and J by 6 bases, with 12 bases between them. This CDR3 comprises 14 residues. As DNA, the CDR3 is TGTGCCAGCAGTTTAGGGGGCATGGGGGATGGCTACACCTTC. Translation: CASSLGGMGDGYTF.

The V and J genes are TRBV29-1 and TRBJ1-2; possible D gene TRBD1, 5 bases. Germline CDR1 is SQVTM and CDR2 is ANQGSEA. The CDR3 spans 12 residues. With 7 bases removed from V and 8 bases from J, the gap between germline ends came to 17 bases. Here the CDR3 DNA reads TGCAGCGACGAGACAGACTGGGGAGGCTACACCTTC. This translates into CSDETDWGGYTF.